This TCR beta chain was documented in a study of post-analysis software for immune sequencing data (dated by TCRdb to the mid-2010s). Broadly, across the study: The recorded disease courses included relapsing-remitting, secondary progressive and progressive-relapsing multiple sclerosis, and some patients had no subtype annotation. A subset of samples was prepared in parallel using single-end sample barcoding, then pooled and co-amplified after Illumina adapter ligation. The patient repertoires were set against about 12 previously published healthy control repertoires from donors whose ages ranged from roughly 6 to 27 years.

Trimming leaves V shorter by 6 bases and J shorter by 7 bases, with the junction holding 13 bases beyond the gene matches. Taken from cysteine to phenylalanine, the CDR3 has 15 residues. Here the CDR3 DNA is all that survives: 45 bases in frame from base 1. From a lookup of the germline V gene, CDR1 and CDR2 are MNHEY and SVGAGI. The research as a whole found: The control group was slightly older than the multiple sclerosis patient group. Compared with controls, multiple sclerosis patients had significantly lower normalized Chao1 diversity, a finding suggesting substantial peripheral T-cell clonal expansion. A handful of TRBV segments, including TRBV5-6, TRBV5-1 and TRBV20-1, were significantly more frequent in patients than controls. Direct clustering with F measure showed strong co-clustering of samples prepared in the same batch, prompting a batch-effect correction.

In regard to this clonotype: Which antigen it targets is not known. No much larger clone exists at a distance of one base, and base qualities are not known.

TCR beta repertoires were profiled from peripheral blood of more than ten young patients with multiple sclerosis to demonstrate the VDJtools post-analysis software. The patients with multiple sclerosis were children and adolescents between about 6 and 15 years of age. The protocol used for the library was PCR. The sequencer was an Illumina HiSeq 2500. To reduce PCR and sequencing biases, unique molecular identifiers were built into the TCR beta cDNA libraries. Per 1 to 10 million input T cells, approximately 500,000 cDNA molecules were obtained, such that each molecule approximated one T cell. The patient libraries were prepared and sequenced with the same protocol used for the earlier healthy control dataset. Samples belonging to the same batch were prepared together, multiplexed and sequenced on a shared HiSeq lane. The authors' analysis ran thus. MIGEC was used to process the raw barcoded reads, and molecular identifier groups with only a single read were discarded before consensus assembly and CDR3 extraction. Clonotype tables were post-analysed with VDJtools, and diversity was normalized by down-sampling all datasets to the smallest sample size. Repertoire overlap clustering matched CDR3 amino acid but not nucleotide sequences to correct batch-related cross-sample contamination. In TCRdb, the public reads were trimmed at Q25 with fastp and aligned with MiXCR, with productive beta chains retained. Each CDR3 protein gets just one entry, which takes the most common genes and DNA from the rows behind it. TCRdb's processing, not the authors' own work, is the source of the V and J calls. Here the sample has about 820,000 distinct CDR3 sequences; approximately 53% occur a single time. The ten largest clones capture under 6% of the sample.

Sequences were obtained from blood. The receptor chain draws on TRBV6-5 and TRBJ1-2; 8 bases in between match TRBD1. This clonotype was obtained from a girl aged 10 to 17 with multiple sclerosis. The DNA is as follows: TGTGCCAGCAGCCGACGGACGGACAGGGCTGGTGGCTACACCTTC. It encodes CASSRRTDRAGGYTF.